The rows below give T cell receptor beta chains drawn from one sample of a study of T-cell memory formation after mild COVID-19. Each CDR3 protein gets one entry after TCRdb re-called the 5' RACE reads with MiXCR. The table lists over 25,000 distinct CDR3 sequences, around a fifth of them singletons. The sample consisted of PBMCs or a T cell subset sorted from them (not recorded which). All receptors derive from an adult who had mild COVID-19 (a few samples of this study predate the infection). Cell type and time point are not known. Both conserved end residues are part of each CDR3. The order of the fields is V gene, clone size, D gene, J gene, CDR3 protein, CDR3 DNA. A D gene is named only where the DNA matches it firmly. Some rows mark clone size as missing; the rest say once, few, many or name a class of expanded clone.

>TRBV25-1|many|TRBD2|TRBJ2-1
CASSDSLAGAHNEQFF
TGTGCCAGCAGTGATAGTCTAGCGGGAGCCCACAATGAGCAGTTCTTC
>TRBV6-6|.|.|TRBJ2-1
CASSYGAAEQFF
TGTGCCAGCAGTTACGGGGCAGCTGAGCAGTTCTTC
>TRBV18|.|TRBD1|TRBJ1-2
CASSAPHGTGGDYYYGYTF
TGTGCCAGCTCAGCACCCCACGGGACAGGGGGCGACTATTACTATGGCTACACCTTC
>TRBV7-6|few|.|TRBJ2-3
CASSLAGADTQYF
TGTGCCAGCAGCTTAGCGGGCGCAGATACGCAGTATTTT
>TRBV29-1|.|.|TRBJ1-3
CSGELGNTIYF
TGCAGCGGGGAACTTGGAAACACCATATATTTT
>TRBV3-1|few|.|TRBJ2-7
CASSRLVTFGEQYF
TGTGCCAGCAGCCGACTAGTCACCTTCGGCGAGCAGTACTTC
>TRBV18|many|.|TRBJ1-3
CASSPQGGSGNTIYF
TGTGCCAGCTCGCCGCAGGGAGGCTCTGGAAACACCATATATTTT
>TRBV11-2|many|TRBD1|TRBJ1-1
CASSPMDRGIGTEAFF
TGTGCCAGCAGCCCGATGGACAGGGGAATTGGCACTGAAGCTTTCTTT
>TRBV19|many|TRBD1|TRBJ1-5
CASSIGQTGAQPQHF
TGTGCCAGTAGTATAGGCCAGACAGGGGCTCAGCCCCAGCATTTT
>TRBV7-8|many|.|TRBJ2-1
CASSFSDGYNEQFF
TGTGCCAGCAGCTTTTCGGACGGGTACAATGAGCAGTTCTTC
>TRBV20-1|many|TRBD2|TRBJ2-4
CSASPGGAKNIQYF
TGCAGTGCTAGTCCGGGGGGAGCCAAAAACATTCAGTACTTC
>TRBV5-1|many|TRBD1|TRBJ2-3
CASSGPQGFTDTQYF
TGCGCCAGCAGCGGACCACAGGGGTTCACAGATACGCAGTATTTT
>TRBV11-1|few|TRBD1|TRBJ2-1
CASSQLFGGQGHNEQFF
TGTGCCAGCAGTCAACTGTTTGGAGGACAGGGTCACAATGAGCAGTTCTTC
>TRBV12-3/TRBV12-4|many|.|TRBJ2-1
CASSFWESSYNEQFF
TGTGCCAGCAGTTTCTGGGAGAGCTCCTACAATGAGCAGTTCTTC
>TRBV7-2|many|.|TRBJ2-5
CASSPRRGLQETQYF
TGTGCCAGCAGCCCCCGGAGGGGGTTACAAGAGACCCAGTACTTC
>TRBV7-3|many|TRBD2|TRBJ2-1
CASSSRTSGGPQLNNEQFF
TGTGCCAGCAGCTCCCGGACTAGCGGGGGACCACAACTAAACAATGAGCAGTTCTTC
>TRBV29-1|.|.|TRBJ1-1
CSVMFTVEAFF
TGCAGCGTTATGTTCACAGTTGAAGCTTTCTTT
>TRBV5-4|many|TRBD1|TRBJ1-1
CASSIGQGRKNTEAFF
TGTGCCAGCAGCATCGGACAGGGAAGAAAGAACACTGAAGCTTTCTTT